The 22 T cell receptor beta chains below come from one sample, sequenced in a study of T cells in Graves' hyperthyroidism and ophthalmopathy. Amplification yielded TCR beta CDR3 regions, with RNA transcripts as the source. An initial round of RT-PCR targeting the TCR CDR3 relied on the HTBI primer set. MiXCR, applied by TCRdb to the multiplex PCR reads, yields one record per CDR3 protein. The table lists around 610,000 distinct CDR3 sequences, about 15% of them singletons. Sequenced sample: blood. The receptors here all came from a woman aged 40 to 55 with Graves' ophthalmopathy.

This clonotype has at least ten counts. The chain employs TRBV6-1 and TRBJ2-7; TRBD1 aligns across 8 bases. This CDR3 has 13 amino acids. Germline assignment: CDR1 MNHNS and CDR2 SASEGT. V shed 7 bases and J 9 bases; nucleotides not matched to a gene: 11. The CDR3 is CASIPGTGQSQYF. CDR3 in DNA: TGTGCCAGCATTCCCGGGACAGGACAGTCGCAGTACTTC.

This clonotype appeared many times. The chain is built from TRBV27 and TRBJ2-7, with D tentatively TRBD1 or TRBD2 (5 bases each). This CDR3 region has 14 residues. Trimming left V 5 bases short and J 4 bases short, with 15 bases between. From germline, CDR1 is MNHEY and CDR2 SMNVEV (reference sequence). The CDR3 protein is CASSPSRDQYEQYF. Here the CDR3 DNA reads TGTGCCAGCAGTCCGTCCCGGGACCAATACGAGCAGTACTTC.

V is TRBV24-1 and J is TRBJ1-1; D is undetermined. Germline V gene lookup returns CDR1 KGHDR and CDR2 SFDVKD. V was pared by 3 bases and J by 3 bases, with 13 bases between. CDR3 size: 15 residues. CDR3 nucleotide sequence: TGTGCCACCAGTGATCCCCGGGCACCACACACTGAAGCTTTCTTT. This gives the protein CATSDPRAPHTEAFF.

This clonotype was counted ten times or more. The J gene is TRBJ1-5, the V gene TRBV20-1; 7 nucleotides match TRBD1. The CDR3 contains 16 residues. V was pared by 0 bases and J by 3 bases, with 8 bases of the junction left unmatched. The germline CDR1 and CDR2 sequences are DFQATT and SNEGSKA (reference sequence). CDR3 DNA sequence: TGCAGTGCTAGAGAAAGCGGGACAGTCCCCAATCAGCCCCAGCATTTT. Translating it yields CSARESGTVPNQPQHF.

This clonotype was recorded at least ten times. The chain has TRBV6-2 or TRBV6-3 and TRBJ1-1; D remains ambiguous. Per the germline V gene, CDR1 is MNHEY and CDR2 is SVGEGT. V gave up 8 bases and J gave up 5 bases, with 18 bases separating them. This CDR3 has 14 residues. CDR3 bases: TGTGCCAGCTCGACGTTAGGGTCCTGGACTGAAGCTTTCTTT. It is translated as CASSTLGSWTEAFF.

The chain uses TRBV4-3 and TRBJ2-7; no clear D gene. This CDR3 region has 15 residues. V was cut by 4 bases and J by 3 bases, with 16 bases left in between. Germline V CDR1 and CDR2: LGHNA, YSLEER. CDR3 nucleotides: TGCGCCAGCAGCCCTCCGGGCCGTTTGTTCTACGAGCAGTACTTC. Translated, it gives CASSPPGRLFYEQYF.

The chain couples TRBV7-2 to TRBJ2-7, with TRBD2 identical over 10 bases. The V and J ends lost 7 bases and 2 bases, in that order; junction bases with no gene match: 5. This CDR3 spans 14 amino acids. CDR1 is SGHTA and CDR2 is FQGNSA in the germline V gene. CDR3 in amino acids: CASTPAGGPYEQYF. For the CDR3, the DNA is TGTGCCAGCACGCCAGCGGGAGGGCCCTACGAGCAGTACTTC.

In its sample, this clonotype was seen a few times. CDR3 nucleotide sequence: TGTGCCAGCAGCTTGGGTCGCCTCGCCCGTAATTCACCCCTCCACTTT. This gives the protein CASSLGRLARNSPLHF. This sequence joins TRBV7-2 and TRBJ1-6; the D is unclear. CDR1 and CDR2 from the germline V gene are SGHTA and FQGNSA. Trimming shortened V by 3 bases and J by 6 bases, and 15 bases separated the two germline ends. The CDR3 length is 16 residues.

This clonotype was recorded at least ten times. The rearrangement links TRBV25-1 to TRBJ1-1; D is uncertain. The V gene lost 3 bases and the J gene lost 0 bases, with 8 bases spanning the gap. The germline CDR1 and CDR2 sequences are MGHDK and SYGVNS. CDR3 length: 14 amino acids. The CDR3 nucleotides read TGTGCCAGCAGTGAGCGGTTCTTGAACACTGAAGCTTTCTTT. The encoded protein is CASSERFLNTEAFF.

This clonotype was seen many times. The chain has TRBV27 and TRBJ2-7; 8 bases line up with TRBD2. CDR3 length: 16 amino acids. CDR1 and CDR2 (germline): MNHEY, SMNVEV (reference sequence). V lost 1 base to trimming and J lost 4 bases; unmatched junction nucleotides: 9. In DNA form, the CDR3 reads TGTGCCAGCAGTTTATGGAGCGGGAGCTCTCTGTACGAGCAGTACTTC. Protein product: CASSLWSGSSLYEQYF.

This clonotype has ten or more counts. The chain links TRBV6-1 to TRBJ1-2; 8 bases are a match to TRBD1. The CDR3 length is 14 residues. Germline loops: CDR1 MNHNS, CDR2 SASEGT. V lost 6 bases and J lost 3; bases outside the gene matches: 6. The CDR3 region is CASSTQGAYYGYTF. In nucleotides, the CDR3 is TGTGCCAGCAGCACCCAGGGGGCCTACTATGGCTACACCTTC.

This clonotype was counted at least ten times. V usage is TRBV28 and J usage is TRBJ2-5, with 7 bases that match TRBD1. CDR1 MDHEN and CDR2 SYDVKM come from the germline V gene. V lost 7 bases, J lost 4 bases, and 9 bases stayed unmatched. CDR3 length: 14 amino acids. The CDR3 sequence: CASNLQGISETQYF. The CDR3, as DNA: TGTGCCAGCAACCTACAGGGGATCTCAGAGACCCAGTACTTC. Filled out from reference TRBV28 and TRBJ2-5, the complete variable domain reads DVKVTQSSRYLVKRTGEKVFLECVQDMDHENMFWYRQDPGLGLRLIYFSYDVKMKEKGDIPEGYSVSREKKERFSLILESASTNQTSMYLCASNLQGISETQYFGPGTRLLVL.

This clonotype was detected only a few times. This chain uses TRBV5-5 with TRBJ1-5; the D is unclear. CDR1 is SGHKS and CDR2 is YYEKEE in the germline V gene (reference sequence). The CDR3 runs 14 residues. The V gene lost 5 bases and the J gene lost 6 bases, with 15 bases spanning the gap. The CDR3 spells CASSLGRLSQPQHF. CDR3 in DNA: TGTGCCAGCAGTCTAGGGCGACTCAGTCAGCCCCAGCATTTT. Using reference TRBV5-5 and TRBJ1-5 for the parts outside the CDR3, the full variable domain is DAGVTQSPTHLIKTRGQQVTLRCSPISGHKSVSWYQQVLGQGPQFIFQYYEKEERGRGNFPDRFSARQFPNYSSELNVNALLLGDSALYLCASSLGRLSQPQHFGDGTRLSIL.

This clonotype was observed once. The chain uses TRBV5-1 and TRBJ1-2; D is unresolved. Germline V gives CDR1 SGHRS, CDR2 YFSETQ. The germline V and J ends were trimmed by 4 bases and 1 base, with 8 bases remaining between them. The CDR3 is 13 amino acids. The DNA of the CDR3 is TGCGCCAGCAGCCAGACACTTAACTATGGCTACACCTTC. Amino acid sequence: CASSQTLNYGYTF.

The V call is TRBV7-2, the J call TRBJ1-1, with D tentatively TRBD1 (5 bases). V lost 5 bases and J 1 base, leaving 11 bases between the germline ends. CDR3 size: 14 residues. Per germline, CDR1 SGHTA and CDR2 FQGNSA. The CDR3, as DNA: TGTGCCAGCAGCGGGGACGGCGGGAACACTGAAGCTTTCTTT. This codes for CASSGDGGNTEAFF.

This clonotype appeared many times. This chain joins TRBV20-1 and TRBJ2-7, with 10 bases identical to TRBD2. CDR1 is DFQATT and CDR2 is SNEGSKA in the germline V gene (reference sequence). The J segment lost 2 bases and the V segment lost 1 base, leaving 2 bases of the junction unmatched. The CDR3 totals 14 residues. The CDR3, as DNA: TGCAGTGCTAGAGGGACTAGCGGCCCCTACGAGCAGTACTTC. Translation gives CSARGTSGPYEQYF.

This clonotype was seen ten or more times. The chain uses TRBV14 and TRBJ1-1; D may be TRBD1 (6 bases). The germline gives CDR1 SGHDN, CDR2 FVKESK. The CDR3 has 15 amino acids. Between the trimmed V and J ends, which lost 2 bases and 7 bases, there was a span of 17 bases. DNA for the CDR3: TGTGCCAGCAGCCAACCGGGACACAAAATGGGTGAAGCTTTCTTT. Its protein is CASSQPGHKMGEAFF.

This clonotype was counted many times. The CDR3 sequence is CASKRDSGNSPLHF. The CDR3 DNA sequence: TGTGCCAGCAAAAGGGACAGCGGAAATTCACCCCTCCACTTT. The rearrangement links TRBV11-2 to TRBJ1-6; TRBD1 matches 7 bases. This CDR3 has 14 residues. J gave up 7 bases and V 7 bases, and 7 bases lay outside the gene matches. Germline V gene lookup returns CDR1 SGHAT and CDR2 FQNNGV.

The sample holds a few counts of this clonotype. The J gene is TRBJ1-3, the V gene TRBV5-1; weak D call: TRBD1 (5 bases). V dropped 0 bases and J dropped 0 bases, with 13 bases sitting between them. The CDR3 loop spans 17 amino acids. Germline-derived CDR1 and CDR2 are SGHRS and YFSETQ. CDR3 loop: CASSLAPQGSSGNTIYF. The CDR3 DNA sequence: TGCGCCAGCAGCTTGGCGCCCCAGGGCAGCTCTGGAAACACCATATATTTT.

This clonotype was counted ten times or more. The chain links TRBV28 to TRBJ2-5; D gene ambiguous. Germline CDR1 is MDHEN and CDR2 is SYDVKM. The ends were cut back, 2 bases at V and 5 bases at J, with 15 bases in the middle. This CDR3 has 15 residues. CDR3 protein: CASSLIAVLRETQYF. The CDR3 nucleotides read TGTGCCAGCAGTTTAATCGCAGTACTACGGGAGACCCAGTACTTC. The whole variable domain, filled in from reference TRBV28 and TRBJ2-5, reads DVKVTQSSRYLVKRTGEKVFLECVQDMDHENMFWYRQDPGLGLRLIYFSYDVKMKEKGDIPEGYSVSREKKERFSLILESASTNQTSMYLCASSLIAVLRETQYFGPGTRLLVL.

The rearrangement joins TRBV12-3 or TRBV12-4 to TRBJ2-5; 11 nucleotides agree with TRBD2. V shed 6 bases, J shed 5 bases, and the junction held 5 bases outside the gene matches. This CDR3 comprises 14 residues. Here the CDR3 reads CASRLAGVRETQYF. In DNA form, the CDR3 reads TGTGCCAGCAGACTAGCGGGAGTGAGGGAGACCCAGTACTTC.

The chain employs TRBV11-2 and TRBJ2-2; 8 bases line up with TRBD1. The V gene end was trimmed by 5 bases and the J gene end by 4 bases; junction bases not matched to a gene: 9. Germline CDR1 SGHAT, CDR2 FQNNGV. This CDR3 comprises 16 residues. The CDR3 region is CASSPTSGGSTGELFF. The CDR3 DNA is TGTGCCAGCAGCCCTACCTCAGGGGGCTCCACCGGGGAGCTGTTTTTT.